This T cell receptor (beta chain) was observed in a study of T-cell memory formation after mild COVID-19. MiXCR, run by TCRdb on the 5' RACE reads, gives a single entry per CDR3 protein. The table shows roughly 190,000 distinct CDR3 sequences, with 15% to 20% occurring only once. Germline CDR1 MGHRA, CDR2 YSYEKL. With 0 bases removed from V and 2 bases from J, the gap between germline ends came to 12 bases. This CDR3 is built from 16 residues. The chain carries TRBV4-1 and TRBJ2-3, with a weak D call TRBD2 (6 bases). The sequencing input was PBMCs or a T cell subset sorted from them (not recorded which). The sequence came from an adult woman who had mild COVID-19 (a few samples of this study predate the infection). Cell type and time point are not known. The CDR3 DNA sequence: TGCGCCAGCAGCCAAGAGCAGGCGGGGCCCACAGATACGCAGTATTTT. It yields the protein CASSQEQAGPTDTQYF.